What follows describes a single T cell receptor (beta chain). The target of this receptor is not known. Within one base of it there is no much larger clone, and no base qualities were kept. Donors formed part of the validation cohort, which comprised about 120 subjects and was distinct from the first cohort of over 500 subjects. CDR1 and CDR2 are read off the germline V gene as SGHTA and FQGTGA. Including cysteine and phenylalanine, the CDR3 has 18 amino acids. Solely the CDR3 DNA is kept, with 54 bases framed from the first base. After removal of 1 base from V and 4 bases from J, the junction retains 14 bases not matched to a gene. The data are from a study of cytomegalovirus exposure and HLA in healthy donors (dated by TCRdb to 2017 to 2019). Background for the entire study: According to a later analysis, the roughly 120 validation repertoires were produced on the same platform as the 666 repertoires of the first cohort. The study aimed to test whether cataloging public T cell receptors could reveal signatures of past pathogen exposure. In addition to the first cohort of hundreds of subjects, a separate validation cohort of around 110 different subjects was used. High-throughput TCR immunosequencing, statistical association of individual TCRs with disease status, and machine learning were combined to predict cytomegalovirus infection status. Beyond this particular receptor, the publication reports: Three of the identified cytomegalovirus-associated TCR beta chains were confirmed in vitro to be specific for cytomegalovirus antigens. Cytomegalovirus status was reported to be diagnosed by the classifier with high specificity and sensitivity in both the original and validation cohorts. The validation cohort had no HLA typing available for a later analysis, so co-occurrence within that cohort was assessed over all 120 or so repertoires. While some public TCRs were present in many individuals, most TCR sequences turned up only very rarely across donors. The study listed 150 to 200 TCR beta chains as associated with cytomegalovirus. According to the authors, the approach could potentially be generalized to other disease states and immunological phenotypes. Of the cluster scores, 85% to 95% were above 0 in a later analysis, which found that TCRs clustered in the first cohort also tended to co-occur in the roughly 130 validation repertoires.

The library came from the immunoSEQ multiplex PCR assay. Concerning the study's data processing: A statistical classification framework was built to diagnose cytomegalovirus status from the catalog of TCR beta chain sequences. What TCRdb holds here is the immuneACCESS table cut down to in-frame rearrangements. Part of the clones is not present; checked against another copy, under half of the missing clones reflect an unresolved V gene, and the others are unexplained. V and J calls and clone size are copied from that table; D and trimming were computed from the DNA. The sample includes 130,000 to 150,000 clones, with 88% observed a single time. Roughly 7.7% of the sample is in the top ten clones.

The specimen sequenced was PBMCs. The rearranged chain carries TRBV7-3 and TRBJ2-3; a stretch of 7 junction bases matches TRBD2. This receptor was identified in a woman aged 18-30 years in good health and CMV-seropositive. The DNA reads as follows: TGTGCCAGCAGCTTAAGCCCCCATGGGCGGGGGAGAGCAGATACGCAGTATTTT. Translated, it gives CASSLSPHGRGRADTQYF.